The 9 T cell receptor beta chains given below trace back to one sample, sequenced in a study of cytomegalovirus exposure and HLA in healthy donors. Produced via immunoSEQ multiplex PCR; TCRdb's table is partial and in-frame only. The sample includes approximately 97,000 clones, 80% to 95% of them seen just once. The sequencing input was PBMCs. These receptors originate from a woman in her thirties in good health and CMV-seropositive.

The genes are TRBV7-2 and TRBJ2-2, with TRBD2 matching over 7 bases. The CDR3 sequence is 16 residues long. Germline trimming cut 1 base from V and 1 base from J; bases unmatched to any gene: 3. The germline gives CDR1 SGHTA, CDR2 FQGNSA. The DNA of the CDR3 is TGTGCCAGCAGCTTAGTGTCGGGAGGGAACACCGGGGAGCTGTTTTTT. Translation gives CASSLVSGGNTGELFF.

The CDR3 coding sequence is TGTGCCAGTAGCGCGGCTCCGCCAGCGACCCAGTACTTC. This gives the protein CASSAAPPATQYF. This chain connects TRBV19 to TRBJ2-5; no clear D gene. The V end lost 6 bases, the J end lost 7 bases, and 15 bases lay between the germline ends. The CDR3 has 13 amino acids. CDR1 and CDR2 (germline): LNHDA, SQIVND (reference sequence).

The CDR3 spells CASSIASGTADTQYF. CDR3 coding DNA: TGTGCCAGTAGTATAGCTAGCGGGACCGCAGATACGCAGTATTTT. The chain uses TRBV19 and TRBJ2-3, with 9 bases that match TRBD2. Germline-derived CDR1 and CDR2 are LNHDA and SQIVND (reference sequence). CDR3 length: 15 amino acids. J was trimmed by 4 bases and V by 1 base; bases with no gene match: 3.

The chain combines TRBV7-2 with TRBJ1-3; D is ambiguous. The CDR3 spans 14 residues. The ends were cut back, 2 bases at V and 7 bases at J, with 12 bases in the middle. Germline-derived CDR1 and CDR2 are SGHTA and FQGNSA. The CDR3 bases are TGTGCCAGCAGCTTACCGAGTTTGGAGAACACCATATATTTT. It yields the protein CASSLPSLENTIYF.

The chain has TRBV19 and TRBJ2-1, with D perhaps matching TRBD2 (6 bases). The germline V gene has CDR1 LNHDA and CDR2 SQIVND (reference sequence). CDR3 size: 16 residues. Trimming cost V 3 bases and J 7 bases, with 19 bases left between them. CDR3 region: CASSMDRTIKYNEQFF. The CDR3 coding sequence is TGTGCCAGTAGTATGGATAGGACTATTAAATATAATGAGCAGTTCTTC.

The chain is built from TRBV19 and TRBJ2-7; TRBD2 matches at 14 bases. This CDR3 has 15 residues. Germline CDR1 and CDR2: LNHDA and SQIVND (reference sequence). The trim removed 4 bases at V and 5 bases at J, leaving 4 bases unmatched. The chain's CDR3 is CASSRGLAGEDEQYF. For the CDR3, the DNA is TGTGCCAGTAGTAGGGGACTAGCGGGAGAGGACGAGCAGTACTTC.

The J gene is TRBJ2-1, the V gene TRBV20-1, with a tentative D call TRBD2 (5 bases). V lost 6 bases and J 7 bases, leaving 10 bases between the germline ends. Germline assignment: CDR1 DFQATT and CDR2 SNEGSKA (reference sequence). The CDR3 is 11 residues long. The DNA of the CDR3 is TGCAGTGCCCCAAGAGGGAATGAGCAGTTCTTC. Its translation: CSAPRGNEQFF.

The V and J genes are TRBV4-3 and TRBJ2-1, with 8 bases that match TRBD1. The trim removed 0 bases at V and 8 bases at J, leaving 6 bases unmatched. The CDR3 runs 15 residues. Germline V gives CDR1 LGHNA, CDR2 YSLEER. Written as DNA, the CDR3 is TGCGCCAGCAGCCAAGATTGGGCAGGGGGCGATGAGCAGTTCTTC. This gives the protein CASSQDWAGGDEQFF.

The chain employs TRBV11-2 and TRBJ1-1; 11 nucleotides agree with TRBD1. After removal of 6 bases from V and 5 bases from J, the junction contained 8 bases not matched to a gene. Germline V gene sequence: CDR1 SGHAT, CDR2 FQNNGV. The CDR3 loop spans 15 amino acids. CDR3 nucleotides: TGTGCCAGCAGTATGGACAGGGGGCATGGGACTGAAGCTTTCTTT. Residues: CASSMDRGHGTEAFF.